The rows below give T cell receptor beta chains drawn from one sample of a study of radiation and T cells in renal cell carcinoma. Data came from immunoSEQ multiplex PCR; TCRdb stores just in-frame clones and leaves some out. The table has about 130,000 clones, approximately 90% seen once. This specimen consisted of blood, obtained from a patient whose treatment included radiotherapy and nephrectomy. The receptors shown here come from a woman aged 50 to 60 with renal cell carcinoma. Both conserved end residues are part of each CDR3. The D gene is left open where the match is weak. A row's size may be missing; if present it is once, few, many or a size class.

v_call: TRBV5-8; d_call: NA; j_call: TRBJ1-2; clone_size: NA; cdr3_nt: TGTGCCAGCAGCTTGGCGGACGCAGGAAATTATGGCTACACCTTC; cdr3_aa: CASSLADAGNYGYTF
v_call: TRBV7-8; d_call: TRBD2; j_call: TRBJ2-1; clone_size: NA; cdr3_nt: TGTGCCAGCAGCCTTCGCCGGGGACTAGCGGAATCAAGCTCCTACAATGAGCAGTTCTTC; cdr3_aa: CASSLRRGLAESSSYNEQFF
v_call: TRBV19; d_call: NA; j_call: TRBJ1-2; clone_size: few; cdr3_nt: TGTGCCAGTAGTATTCGGGAACAGGGCCACTATGGCTACACCTTC; cdr3_aa: CASSIREQGHYGYTF
v_call: TRBV12-5; d_call: TRBD1; j_call: TRBJ1-6; clone_size: NA; cdr3_nt: TGTGCTAGTGGTTTGCAGCGGACAGGGGGTTTAAATTCACCCCTCCACTTT; cdr3_aa: CASGLQRTGGLNSPLHF
v_call: TRBV7-9; d_call: NA; j_call: TRBJ2-7; clone_size: NA; cdr3_nt: TGTGCCAGCAGCGAAAGACAGTTCGACGAGCAGTACTTC; cdr3_aa: CASSERQFDEQYF
v_call: TRBV6-5; d_call: NA; j_call: TRBJ1-1; clone_size: NA; cdr3_nt: TGTGCCAGCAGTTTGGGCGAGGGGCTGACTGAAGCTTTCTTT; cdr3_aa: CASSLGEGLTEAFF
v_call: TRBV15; d_call: NA; j_call: TRBJ1-6; clone_size: NA; cdr3_nt: TGTGCCACCAGCAGAGGGACCGACAATTCACCCCTCCACTTT; cdr3_aa: CATSRGTDNSPLHF
v_call: TRBV9; d_call: NA; j_call: TRBJ1-2; clone_size: once; cdr3_nt: TGTGCCAGCAGCGTACAGGGGAGCGACTATGGCTACACCTTC; cdr3_aa: CASSVQGSDYGYTF
v_call: TRBV6-1; d_call: NA; j_call: TRBJ2-1; clone_size: NA; cdr3_nt: TGTGCCAGCAGTGAAGGGGCGGGGTCCTACAATGAGCAGTTCTTC; cdr3_aa: CASSEGAGSYNEQFF
v_call: TRBV6-5; d_call: NA; j_call: TRBJ2-7; clone_size: NA; cdr3_nt: TGTGCCAGCAGTTACTCTAGCAGGGGTCGGTACGAGCAGTACTTC; cdr3_aa: CASSYSSRGRYEQYF
v_call: TRBV2; d_call: NA; j_call: TRBJ2-3; clone_size: few; cdr3_nt: TGTGCCAGCAGTGAGGTGAGCGGGCAATACACAGATACGCAGTATTTT; cdr3_aa: CASSEVSGQYTDTQYF
v_call: TRBV2; d_call: NA; j_call: TRBJ1-4; clone_size: NA; cdr3_nt: TGTGCCAGCAGTGAGTACAGCGGTAATGAAAAACTGTTTTTT; cdr3_aa: CASSEYSGNEKLFF
v_call: TRBV6-1; d_call: NA; j_call: TRBJ2-7; clone_size: NA; cdr3_nt: TGTGCCAGCAGAGACAGTCCGGGACTCCCCTACGAGCAGTACTTC; cdr3_aa: CASRDSPGLPYEQYF
v_call: TRBV12-5; d_call: NA; j_call: TRBJ1-1; clone_size: NA; cdr3_nt: TGTGCTAGTGGTTTTATAGGGAACACTGAAGCTTTCTTT; cdr3_aa: CASGFIGNTEAFF
v_call: TRBV30; d_call: NA; j_call: TRBJ1-1; clone_size: NA; cdr3_nt: TGTGCCTGGAGTGTAGACGGAGTGAACACTGAAGCTTTCTTT; cdr3_aa: CAWSVDGVNTEAFF
v_call: TRBV7-2; d_call: NA; j_call: TRBJ2-5; clone_size: NA; cdr3_nt: TGTGCCAGCAGCCCTCTACTAGCCTCTGGGGAGACCCAGTACTTC; cdr3_aa: CASSPLLASGETQYF
v_call: TRBV6-5; d_call: NA; j_call: TRBJ1-1; clone_size: few; cdr3_nt: TGTGCCAGCAGCCCACGGCCCCGAACTGAAGCTTTCTTT; cdr3_aa: CASSPRPRTEAFF
v_call: TRBV6-5; d_call: NA; j_call: TRBJ1-5; clone_size: NA; cdr3_nt: TGTGCCAGCAGTCCCCGGGGGGGCGGGAAACAGCCCCAGCATTTT; cdr3_aa: CASSPRGGGKQPQHF
v_call: TRBV19; d_call: NA; j_call: TRBJ2-4; clone_size: few; cdr3_nt: TGTGCCAGTGGCCCAGTGGGAGCCAAAAACATTCAGTACTTC; cdr3_aa: CASGPVGAKNIQYF
v_call: TRBV21-1; d_call: NA; j_call: TRBJ1-3; clone_size: NA; cdr3_nt: TGTGCCAGCAGGACCATAGTATATTTT; cdr3_aa: CASRTIVYF
v_call: TRBV21-1; d_call: NA; j_call: TRBJ2-5; clone_size: once; cdr3_nt: TGTGCCAGCAGCACTCAGGGGGCGCGGGGAAAGACCCAGTACTTC; cdr3_aa: CASSTQGARGKTQYF
v_call: TRBV2; d_call: TRBD1; j_call: TRBJ1-1; clone_size: NA; cdr3_nt: TGTGCCAGCAGCTCCGGGACAGCTACAGTGTCTGAAGCTTTCTTT; cdr3_aa: CASSSGTATVSEAFF
v_call: TRBV7-9; d_call: TRBD2; j_call: TRBJ2-1; clone_size: NA; cdr3_nt: TGTGCCAGCAGCTGGACTAGCGGGGGGGCGGAGCAGTTCTTC; cdr3_aa: CASSWTSGGAEQFF
v_call: TRBV5-1; d_call: NA; j_call: TRBJ2-7; clone_size: NA; cdr3_nt: TGCGCCGGATGGACATTCAACCACTCCTACGAGCAGTACTTC; cdr3_aa: CAGWTFNHSYEQYF
v_call: TRBV28; d_call: NA; j_call: TRBJ1-4; clone_size: NA; cdr3_nt: TGTGCCAGCATTGGGCCGTCGGGAGGCGAAAAACTGTTTTTT; cdr3_aa: CASIGPSGGEKLFF
v_call: TRBV21-1; d_call: NA; j_call: TRBJ2-2; clone_size: NA; cdr3_nt: TGTGCCAGCAGCAAATGTTTAACCGGGGAGCTGTTTTTT; cdr3_aa: CASSKCLTGELFF
v_call: TRBV7-9; d_call: NA; j_call: TRBJ2-7; clone_size: NA; cdr3_nt: TGTGCCAGCAGCCACGCCGGACCGAGATCCTACGAGCAGTACTTC; cdr3_aa: CASSHAGPRSYEQYF
v_call: TRBV6-5; d_call: TRBD1; j_call: TRBJ1-2; clone_size: NA; cdr3_nt: TGTGCCAGCAGTTACTCAGGGACAGGGTCTAACTATGGCTACACCTTC; cdr3_aa: CASSYSGTGSNYGYTF
v_call: TRBV7-2; d_call: NA; j_call: TRBJ2-7; clone_size: NA; cdr3_nt: TGTGCCAGCAGCTCCCCCGGGGAGCAGTACTTC; cdr3_aa: CASSSPGEQYF
v_call: TRBV10-3; d_call: TRBD2; j_call: TRBJ2-5; clone_size: once; cdr3_nt: TGTGCCATCAGGGATAGCGGGGTTTACCAAGAGACCCAGTACTTC; cdr3_aa: CAIRDSGVYQETQYF
v_call: TRBV6-5; d_call: NA; j_call: TRBJ1-5; clone_size: NA; cdr3_nt: TGTGCCAGCAGTTACCACAGGGACAATCAGCCCCAGCATTTT; cdr3_aa: CASSYHRDNQPQHF
v_call: TRBV7-3; d_call: TRBD1; j_call: TRBJ1-2; clone_size: NA; cdr3_nt: TGTGCCAGCAGCCCTGGACAGGGGGACTATGGCTACACCTTC; cdr3_aa: CASSPGQGDYGYTF
v_call: TRBV28; d_call: TRBD1; j_call: TRBJ1-1; clone_size: few; cdr3_nt: TGTGCCAGCAGTGCCTCCGGACAGGGGAACACTGAAGCTTTCTTT; cdr3_aa: CASSASGQGNTEAFF
v_call: TRBV11-2; d_call: NA; j_call: TRBJ2-6; clone_size: NA; cdr3_nt: TGTGCCAGCAGCGTACCAGGAGGATCTGGGGCCAACGTCCTGACTTTC; cdr3_aa: CASSVPGGSGANVLTF
v_call: TRBV25-1; d_call: NA; j_call: TRBJ1-2; clone_size: NA; cdr3_nt: TGTGCCAGCAGTGTCACAGGGACTCACTATGGCTACACCTTC; cdr3_aa: CASSVTGTHYGYTF
v_call: TRBV5-1; d_call: NA; j_call: TRBJ2-3; clone_size: NA; cdr3_nt: TGCGCCAGCACCATGGGGAGGAGCACAGATACGCAGTATTTT; cdr3_aa: CASTMGRSTDTQYF
v_call: TRBV7-2; d_call: TRBD2; j_call: TRBJ2-1; clone_size: NA; cdr3_nt: TGTGCCAGCAGCTCAAGACTAGCGGGGGCCCTCAATGAGCAGTTCTTC; cdr3_aa: CASSSRLAGALNEQFF
v_call: TRBV4-1; d_call: NA; j_call: TRBJ1-2; clone_size: NA; cdr3_nt: TGCGCCAGCAGCCAAGATTTGAGATACAGTGGCTACACCTTC; cdr3_aa: CASSQDLRYSGYTF
v_call: TRBV5-1; d_call: TRBD1; j_call: TRBJ2-7; clone_size: NA; cdr3_nt: TGCGCCAGCAGCTGGGGGACAGGAATCTCCTACGAGCAGTACTTC; cdr3_aa: CASSWGTGISYEQYF
v_call: TRBV18; d_call: TRBD1; j_call: TRBJ1-5; clone_size: NA; cdr3_nt: TGTGCCAGCTCACTGGGACAGAATAATCAGCCCCAGCATTTT; cdr3_aa: CASSLGQNNQPQHF
v_call: TRBV5-4; d_call: NA; j_call: TRBJ2-7; clone_size: NA; cdr3_nt: TGTGCCAGCAGCGTAGACGCCTACGAGCAGTACTTC; cdr3_aa: CASSVDAYEQYF
v_call: TRBV7-2; d_call: NA; j_call: TRBJ1-5; clone_size: NA; cdr3_nt: TGTGCCAGCAGCTTGGACAAGAATCAGCCCCAGCATTTT; cdr3_aa: CASSLDKNQPQHF
v_call: TRBV7-2; d_call: TRBD2; j_call: TRBJ2-1; clone_size: NA; cdr3_nt: TGTGCCAGCAGCTTATCTAGCGGGGGGAACCTCTACAATGAGCAGTTCTTC; cdr3_aa: CASSLSSGGNLYNEQFF
v_call: TRBV5-1; d_call: NA; j_call: TRBJ2-1; clone_size: NA; cdr3_nt: TGCGCCAGCAGCTTGGAGGGGCGCGGAAACAATGAGCAGTTCTTC; cdr3_aa: CASSLEGRGNNEQFF
v_call: TRBV6-5; d_call: TRBD1; j_call: TRBJ2-1; clone_size: NA; cdr3_nt: TGTGCCAGTCATCCGGGACAGGTTTACAATGAGCAGTTCTTC; cdr3_aa: CASHPGQVYNEQFF